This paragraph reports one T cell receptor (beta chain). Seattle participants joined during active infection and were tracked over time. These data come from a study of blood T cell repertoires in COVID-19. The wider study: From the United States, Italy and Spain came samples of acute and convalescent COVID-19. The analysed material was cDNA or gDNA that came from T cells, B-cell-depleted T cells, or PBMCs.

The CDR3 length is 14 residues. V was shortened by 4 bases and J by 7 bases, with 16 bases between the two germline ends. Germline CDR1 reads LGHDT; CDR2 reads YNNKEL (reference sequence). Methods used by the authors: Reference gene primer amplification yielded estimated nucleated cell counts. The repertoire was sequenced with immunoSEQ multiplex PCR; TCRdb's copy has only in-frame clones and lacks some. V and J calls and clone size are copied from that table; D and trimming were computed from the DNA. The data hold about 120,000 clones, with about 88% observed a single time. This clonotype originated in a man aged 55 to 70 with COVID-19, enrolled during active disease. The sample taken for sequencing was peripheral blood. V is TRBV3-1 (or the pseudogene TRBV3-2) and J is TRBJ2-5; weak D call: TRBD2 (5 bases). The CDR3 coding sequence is TGTGCCAGCAGCCCAGAACTAGTCCTCGGGACCCAGTACTTC. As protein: CASSPELVLGTQYF.